The rows below give T cell receptor beta chains drawn from one sample of a study of blood T cell repertoires in COVID-19. Clones were sequenced by immunoSEQ multiplex PCR, and TCRdb holds only the in-frame ones, with some missing. Of some 150,000 clones listed, around 89% are singletons. The sample taken for sequencing was PBMCs or T cells enriched from blood (not recorded which). All receptors derive from a woman aged 25 to 39 with acute COVID-19. The CDR3 runs from the conserved cysteine through the conserved F or W. Fields, in order: clone size, J gene, D gene, V gene, CDR3 protein, CDR3 DNA. A D gene is named only where the DNA matches it firmly. Clone size, where shown, is once, few, many, or a class for clones that have expanded.

>NA|TRBJ1-6|NA|TRBV28
CASSPSGPGLYNSPLHF
TGTGCCAGCAGCCCATCTGGCCCAGGGCTCTATAATTCACCCCTCCACTTT
>NA|TRBJ1-1|NA|TRBV28
CASSRGQRNLMNTEAFF
TGTGCCAGCAGCCGCGGACAGAGAAACCTTATGAACACTGAAGCTTTCTTT
>NA|TRBJ2-5|NA|TRBV6-5
CASSSSWQETQYF
TGTGCCAGCAGTTCCAGTTGGCAAGAGACCCAGTACTTC
>NA|TRBJ1-2|NA|TRBV19
CASSTGRGVYGYTF
TGTGCCAGTAGTACCGGACGGGGGGTCTATGGCTACACCTTC
>NA|TRBJ1-1|TRBD1|TRBV19
CASSEGARTEAFF
TGTGCCAGTAGTGAGGGGGCACGGACTGAAGCTTTCTTT
>NA|TRBJ1-1|NA|TRBV11-3
CASSLDRENTEAFF
TGTGCCAGCAGCTTAGACAGGGAGAACACTGAAGCTTTCTTT
>once|TRBJ1-5|NA|TRBV28
CASSPTGFYQPQHF
TGTGCCAGCAGTCCAACAGGATTCTATCAGCCCCAGCATTTT
>NA|TRBJ2-7|TRBD1|TRBV5-4
CASSHAGQGLQEQYF
TGTGCCAGCAGCCACGCGGGACAGGGTTTACAAGAGCAGTACTTC
>NA|TRBJ2-7|TRBD1|TRBV28
CASSRTGTSYEQYF
TGTGCCAGCAGTCGGACAGGGACCTCCTACGAGCAGTACTTC
>NA|TRBJ1-2|NA|TRBV7-2
CASSPPPGYSGYTF
TGTGCCAGCAGCCCCCCCCCGGGTTACTCTGGCTACACCTTC
>NA|TRBJ1-2|NA|TRBV28
CASITSREGSWNYGYTF
TGTGCCAGCATCACAAGCAGGGAAGGATCGTGGAACTATGGCTACACCTTC
>NA|TRBJ2-1|TRBD2|TRBV9
CASSAGLAEYNEQFF
TGTGCCAGCAGCGCGGGACTAGCGGAATACAATGAGCAGTTCTTC
>NA|TRBJ2-7|TRBD1|TRBV9
CASSPGQGAYEQYF
TGTGCCAGCAGCCCGGGACAGGGGGCGTACGAGCAGTACTTC
>NA|TRBJ1-3|NA|TRBV10-3
CAISPQGPSGNTIYF
TGTGCCATCAGCCCCCAGGGTCCCTCTGGAAACACCATATATTTT
>NA|TRBJ2-1|NA|TRBV7-3
CASSPLAANSNEQFF
TGTGCCAGCAGCCCTCTGGCGGCAAATTCCAATGAGCAGTTCTTC
>NA|TRBJ1-2|NA|TRBV3-1/TRBV3-2
CASSLWTAEGYTF
TGTGCCAGCAGCCTCTGGACAGCGGAAGGCTACACCTTC
>NA|TRBJ1-2|TRBD1|TRBV3-1/TRBV3-2
CASSPTTGVYGYTF
TGTGCCAGCAGCCCGACGACAGGGGTCTATGGCTACACCTTC
>once|TRBJ1-4|TRBD1|TRBV5-1
CASSEGQGREKLFF
TGCGCCAGCAGCGAGGGACAGGGGCGTGAAAAACTGTTTTTT
>NA|TRBJ2-1|TRBD1|TRBV5-4
CASSRGQDWNEQFF
TGTGCCAGCAGTCGAGGACAGGACTGGAATGAGCAGTTCTTC
>once|TRBJ2-7|TRBD1|TRBV10-2
CASRGTGIYEQYF
TGCGCCAGCAGAGGGACAGGGATCTACGAGCAGTACTTC
>NA|TRBJ2-2|TRBD2|TRBV3-1/TRBV3-2
CASSQVGGTSSPGELFF
TGTGCCAGCAGCCAAGTCGGGGGGACTAGCTCCCCCGGGGAGCTGTTTTTT
>NA|TRBJ1-6|NA|TRBV6-5
CASSQGNSPLHF
TGTGCCAGCTCACAGGGAAATTCACCCCTCCACTTT
>NA|TRBJ2-7|TRBD2|TRBV6-5
CASRSGAGGSYEQYF
TGTGCCAGCAGGTCTGGAGCGGGAGGTTCCTACGAGCAGTACTTC
>NA|TRBJ1-5|NA|TRBV13
CASSSRQLNQPQHF
TGTGCCAGCAGCTCCCGACAGTTGAATCAGCCCCAGCATTTT
>NA|TRBJ1-1|NA|TRBV3-1/TRBV3-2
CASSQDFRVRATEAFF
TGTGCCAGCAGCCAAGATTTCCGGGTGAGGGCCACTGAAGCTTTCTTT
>NA|TRBJ1-5|NA|TRBV10-1
CASSYDQPQHF
TGCGCCAGCAGCTATGATCAGCCCCAGCATTTT
>NA|TRBJ2-1|TRBD2|TRBV5-4
CASSPGLAGGMSSYNEQFF
TGTGCCAGCAGCCCGGGACTAGCGGGAGGGATGAGCTCCTACAATGAGCAGTTCTTC
>NA|TRBJ1-5|NA|TRBV18
CASSQSLLGSNQPQHF
TGTGCCAGCTCACAATCCCTGCTAGGTAGCAATCAGCCCCAGCATTTT
>NA|TRBJ2-1|NA|TRBV28
CASSLGEGQALHNEQFF
TGTGCCAGCAGTTTAGGGGAGGGACAGGCGCTCCACAATGAGCAGTTCTTC
>NA|TRBJ1-1|TRBD1|TRBV4-2
CASSPQGVVTEAFF
TGTGCCAGCAGCCCGCAGGGGGTGGTCACTGAAGCTTTCTTT
>NA|TRBJ1-3|TRBD1|TRBV10-2
CASSESKGQGENTIYF
TGCGCCAGCAGTGAGTCCAAAGGACAGGGGGAAAACACCATATATTTT
>NA|TRBJ1-1|NA|TRBV25-1
CASNSYTEAFF
TGTGCCAGCAATTCGTACACTGAAGCTTTCTTT
>NA|TRBJ2-3|NA|TRBV11-2
CASSFQVAVPDTQYF
TGTGCCAGCAGCTTCCAAGTAGCGGTCCCAGATACGCAGTATTTT
>NA|TRBJ1-2|NA|TRBV28
CASKRPGYGYTF
TGTGCCAGCAAGAGGCCGGGCTATGGCTACACCTTC
>NA|TRBJ1-2|TRBD1|TRBV6-1
CASSEGDRPLYGYTF
TGTGCCAGCAGTGAAGGGGACAGGCCGCTCTATGGCTACACCTTC